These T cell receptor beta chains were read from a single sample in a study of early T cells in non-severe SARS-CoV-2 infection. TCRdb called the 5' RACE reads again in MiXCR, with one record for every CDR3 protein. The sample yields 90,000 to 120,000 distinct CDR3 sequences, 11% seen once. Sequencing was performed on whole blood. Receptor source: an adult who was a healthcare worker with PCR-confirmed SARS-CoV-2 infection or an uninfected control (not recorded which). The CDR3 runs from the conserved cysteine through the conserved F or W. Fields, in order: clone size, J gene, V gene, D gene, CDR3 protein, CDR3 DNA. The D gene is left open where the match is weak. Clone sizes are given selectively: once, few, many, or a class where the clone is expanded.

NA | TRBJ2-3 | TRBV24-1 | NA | CATSDLYDPGTDTQYF | TGTGCCACCAGTGATTTGTACGACCCGGGCACAGATACGCAGTATTTT
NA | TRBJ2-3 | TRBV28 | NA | CASSFAGRTDTDTQYF | TGTGCCAGCAGTTTTGCGGGACGGACAGACACAGATACGCAGTATTTT
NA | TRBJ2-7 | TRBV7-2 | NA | CASSLGIGREQYF | TGTGCCAGCAGCTTAGGGATTGGTCGGGAGCAGTACTTC
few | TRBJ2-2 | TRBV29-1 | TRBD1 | CSARQGPANTGELFF | TGCAGCGCCCGACAGGGTCCCGCGAACACCGGGGAGCTGTTTTTT
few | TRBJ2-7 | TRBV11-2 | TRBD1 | CASSLEQGAYEQYF | TGTGCCAGCAGCTTAGAACAGGGGGCGTACGAGCAGTACTTC
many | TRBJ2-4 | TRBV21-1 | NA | CASTGQEDLAKNIQYF | TGTGCCAGCACTGGACAGGAAGACCTAGCCAAAAACATTCAGTACTTC
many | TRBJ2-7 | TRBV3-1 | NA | CASSYQGTYEQYF | TGTGCCAGCAGCTATCAGGGGACCTACGAGCAGTACTTC
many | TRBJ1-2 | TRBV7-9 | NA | CASSLEPGNNYGYTF | TGTGCCAGCAGCTTAGAGCCAGGAAACAACTATGGCTACACCTTC
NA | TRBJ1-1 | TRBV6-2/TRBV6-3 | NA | CASRNPLNGNTEAFF | TGTGCCAGCAGGAACCCACTCAACGGGAACACTGAAGCTTTCTTT
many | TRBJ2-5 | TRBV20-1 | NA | CSARDWRETQYF | TGCAGTGCCCGGGACTGGAGAGAGACCCAGTACTTC
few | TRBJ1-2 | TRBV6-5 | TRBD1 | CASRSQGYGYTF | TGTGCCAGCAGATCACAGGGGTATGGCTACACCTTC
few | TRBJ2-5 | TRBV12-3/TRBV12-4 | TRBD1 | CASSSARTGVKETQYF | TGTGCCAGCAGTTCTGCCAGGACAGGGGTGAAAGAGACCCAGTACTTC
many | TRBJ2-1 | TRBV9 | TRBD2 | CASSVGVAGGNEQFF | TGTGCCAGCAGCGTAGGGGTAGCGGGGGGCAATGAGCAGTTCTTC
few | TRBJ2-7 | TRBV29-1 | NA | CSVGSGEREQYF | TGCAGCGTTGGATCCGGGGAGCGGGAGCAGTACTTC
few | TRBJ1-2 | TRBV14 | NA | CASSIQPLYGYTF | TGTGCCAGCAGCATCCAGCCCCTCTATGGCTACACCTTC
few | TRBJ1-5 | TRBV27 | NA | CASSYGKGQPQHF | TGTGCCAGCAGTTATGGGAAGGGTCAGCCCCAGCATTTT